These T cell receptor beta chains were read from a single sample in a study of blood T cell repertoires in COVID-19. Clones were sequenced by immunoSEQ multiplex PCR, and TCRdb holds only the in-frame ones, with some missing. The table includes some 130,000 clones, around 73% detected once. The material sequenced was PBMCs or T cells enriched from blood (not recorded which). All receptors come from a woman between 45 and 65 years old who had recovered from COVID-19. Each CDR3 is given with its conserved first and last residue. Each record gives: clone size, V gene, D gene, J gene, CDR3 DNA, CDR3 protein. The D gene is left open where the match is weak. Size is omitted from some rows. Given values are once, few, many or a class for expanded clones.

NA	TRBV2	TRBD1	TRBJ1-4	TGTGCCAGACGACAGGGGTACAATGAAAAACTGTTTTTT	CARRQGYNEKLFF
NA	TRBV28	TRBD1	TRBJ2-2	TGTGCCAGCAGTTTATCCACAGGGGGCACCGGGGAGCTGTTTTTT	CASSLSTGGTGELFF
NA	TRBV28	TRBD1	TRBJ2-7	TGTGCCAGCAGTTTACTTTCCGGGACAGGGGTGTTCGAGCAGTACTTC	CASSLLSGTGVFEQYF
NA	TRBV5-8	TRBD1	TRBJ1-5	TGTGCCAGCAGCTTGAGGACAGGGGGTAGCAATCAGCCCCAGCATTTT	CASSLRTGGSNQPQHF
few	TRBV20-1	NA	TRBJ2-7	TGCAGTGCTATAGATGACTTCGAGCAGTACTTC	CSAIDDFEQYF
NA	TRBV7-3	NA	TRBJ1-6	TGTGCCAGCAGCTTACCGGGACGGGAGAATGGACCCCTCCACTTT	CASSLPGRENGPLHF
NA	TRBV4-2	TRBD2	TRBJ2-1	TGTGCCAGCAGCCAATATGCTGTAGCGGGGAATCTCAATGAGCAGTTCTTC	CASSQYAVAGNLNEQFF
NA	TRBV3-1/TRBV3-2	NA	TRBJ2-1	TGTGCCAGCAGCCAAACACAAATTTCCAACGGGGAGCAGTTCTTC	CASSQTQISNGEQFF
NA	TRBV27	NA	TRBJ2-1	TGTGCCAGCAGTCTCTACAATGAGCAGTTCTTC	CASSLYNEQFF
NA	TRBV5-1	NA	TRBJ2-5	TGCGCCAGCAGCTTTGGACAGCAAGAGACCCAGTACTTC	CASSFGQQETQYF
few	TRBV28	NA	TRBJ1-2	TGTGCCAGCAGAGACAGTTTCTATGGCTACACCTTC	CASRDSFYGYTF
NA	TRBV7-2	NA	TRBJ1-6	TGTGCCAGCAGCTTAGAACAGGGCTGGAATTCACCCCTCCACTTT	CASSLEQGWNSPLHF
NA	TRBV9	TRBD2	TRBJ2-2	TGTGCCAGCAGCGGGACCGGGACTAGCTTCGGCGGGGAGCTGTTTTTT	CASSGTGTSFGGELFF
NA	TRBV2	NA	TRBJ1-2	TGTGCCAGCAGTGAGGCCGTGCTCAACTATGGCTACACCTTC	CASSEAVLNYGYTF
NA	TRBV5-6	TRBD1	TRBJ1-1	TGTGCCAGCAGCTTAAGGTGGACAGGGCCTCTGAACACTGAAGCTTTCTTT	CASSLRWTGPLNTEAFF
NA	TRBV7-9	TRBD2	TRBJ2-5	TGTGCCAGCAGGCAATTAACTAGCGAAGAAACCCAGTACTTC	CASRQLTSEETQYF
few	TRBV5-1	NA	TRBJ1-1	TGCGCCAGCAGCCGGGAGGGGGAGGTAGCTTTCTTT	CASSREGEVAFF
NA	TRBV7-2	NA	TRBJ1-2	TGTGCCAGCAGCCCGGGTCCCTCCACTAACTATGGCTACACCTTC	CASSPGPSTNYGYTF
once	TRBV18	TRBD1	TRBJ2-7	TGTGCCAGCTCACGGGACAGGACCTACGAGCAGTACTTC	CASSRDRTYEQYF
NA	TRBV2	NA	TRBJ1-2	TGTGCCAGCAGCAACAGGAAGTTCGACTATGGCTACACCTTC	CASSNRKFDYGYTF
NA	TRBV6-5	NA	TRBJ1-1	TGTGCCAGCAGTTACTGGACGGGGAGGATGAACACTGAAGCTTTCTTT	CASSYWTGRMNTEAFF
NA	TRBV5-4	NA	TRBJ1-5	TGTGCCAGCAGCTTGCAGGGACTCCATCAGCCCCAGCATTTT	CASSLQGLHQPQHF
NA	TRBV7-7	TRBD1	TRBJ2-5	TGTGCCAGCAGCTCCGGACAGGGGCCAGAGACCCAGTACTTC	CASSSGQGPETQYF
NA	TRBV29-1	NA	TRBJ2-1	TGCAGCGCCTTGGACTTTCTAACCTACAATGAGCAGTTCTTC	CSALDFLTYNEQFF
NA	TRBV6-1	NA	TRBJ1-5	TGTGCCAGCAGTGAAACGGGACACATCAATCAGCCCCAGCATTTT	CASSETGHINQPQHF
NA	TRBV5-8	NA	TRBJ1-2	TGTGCCAGCAGCTCTACCCTCCTGACAGGAGAGAGGGGCTACACCTTC	CASSSTLLTGERGYTF
few	TRBV29-1	TRBD1	TRBJ1-2	TGCAGCGTGGGACAGGGACCTAACTATGGCTACACCTTC	CSVGQGPNYGYTF
once	TRBV30	NA	TRBJ1-5	TGTGCCTGGAGAGAGGGGGGCAATCAGCCCCAGCATTTT	CAWREGGNQPQHF
once	TRBV10-3	TRBD2	TRBJ2-2	TGTGCCACCCTAACGGGACTAGACGGCGGGGAGCTGTTTTTT	CATLTGLDGGELFF
NA	TRBV28	TRBD1	TRBJ1-5	TGTGCCGGTCGACCGGGACAGGAAGTAAGCAATCAGCCCCAGCATTTT	CAGRPGQEVSNQPQHF
NA	TRBV28	TRBD1	TRBJ2-3	TGTGCCAGCAAAGACAGGGAAGCAGATACGCAGTATTTT	CASKDREADTQYF
NA	TRBV10-3	NA	TRBJ1-1	TGTGCCATCAGTGAGTCCAGGGATAACACTGAAGCTTTCTTT	CAISESRDNTEAFF
NA	TRBV3-1/TRBV3-2	NA	TRBJ1-6	TGTGCCAGCACCAGAGGACAGCTCTCCTATAATTCACCCCTCCACTTT	CASTRGQLSYNSPLHF
NA	TRBV5-1	NA	TRBJ2-3	TGCGCCAGCAGCTGGCAGGAGCGGCTCACAGATACGCAGTATTTT	CASSWQERLTDTQYF
NA	TRBV7-6	NA	TRBJ1-5	TGTGCCAGCAGCATGGGGGAGGGCAGGGTGAATCAGCCCCAGCATTTT	CASSMGEGRVNQPQHF
NA	TRBV4-2	NA	TRBJ1-4	TGTGCCAGCAGCCAAGTGAGCGGAACAACTAATGAAAAACTGTTTTTT	CASSQVSGTTNEKLFF
NA	TRBV5-1	NA	TRBJ2-5	TGCGCCAGCAGCTCCCGAGGGGGGGGCGCTACCTTCCAAGAGACCCAGTACTTC	CASSSRGGGATFQETQYF
few	TRBV6-5	NA	TRBJ1-1	TGTGCCAGCAGATACCAGGGAAACACTGAAGCTTTCTTT	CASRYQGNTEAFF
NA	TRBV5-3	NA	TRBJ1-5	TGTGCCAACGGTCGGGGGTACCTGGGCAATCAGCCCCAGCATTTT	CANGRGYLGNQPQHF
NA	TRBV27	TRBD1	TRBJ1-1	TGTGCCAGCAGTCCGCCATCCGAACAGGGGGCGGTCACTGAAGCTTTCTTT	CASSPPSEQGAVTEAFF
NA	TRBV5-1	TRBD1	TRBJ1-2	TGCGCCAGCAGCGACTTGACAGGGTCTGGCTACACCTTC	CASSDLTGSGYTF
NA	TRBV18	NA	TRBJ1-5	TGTGCCAGCTCCCCGGGGGGTCAGCCCCAGCATTTT	CASSPGGQPQHF
NA	TRBV6-5	TRBD1	TRBJ1-6	TGTGCCAGCAGTTACCTTCGACAGGGAGGAAATTCACCCCTCCACTTT	CASSYLRQGGNSPLHF
NA	TRBV7-6	NA	TRBJ2-5	TGTGCCAGCAGTTCGACAGGATTCCTACAAGAGACCCAGTACTTC	CASSSTGFLQETQYF
few	TRBV12-5	NA	TRBJ2-3	TGTGCTAGTGGCTACACAGGGTCCCTTAGCACAGATACGCAGTATTTT	CASGYTGSLSTDTQYF
NA	TRBV11-3	NA	TRBJ2-7	TGTGCCAGCTCTCAGGGGCCGAGCTCCTACGAGCAGTACTTC	CASSQGPSSYEQYF
NA	TRBV5-1	NA	TRBJ2-3	TGCGCCAGCAGCTTAGGCAGGTTGATCGATACGCAGTATTTT	CASSLGRLIDTQYF
NA	TRBV19	NA	TRBJ1-5	TGTGCCAGTAGTATGGGGTGGGGGCAGGCCGGTCAGCCCCAGCATTTT	CASSMGWGQAGQPQHF
NA	TRBV6-5	NA	TRBJ1-2	TGTGCCAGCAGCCGAGACAGCTCCTACCATGGCTACACCTTC	CASSRDSSYHGYTF
NA	TRBV4-2	TRBD1	TRBJ2-3	TGTGCCAGCAGCCAAGTCCACACCGAGACAGGGTCAGATACGCAGTATTTT	CASSQVHTETGSDTQYF
NA	TRBV9	NA	TRBJ2-1	TGTGCCAGCAGCGTAGAGGACTTCGGCTACAATGAGCAGTTCTTC	CASSVEDFGYNEQFF
once	TRBV10-1	TRBD1	TRBJ2-7	TGCGCCAGCAGCTCGGACAGGACGCGCGTGAGTAGGTCCTACGAGCAGTACTTC	CASSSDRTRVSRSYEQYF
NA	TRBV18	TRBD1	TRBJ1-1	TGTGCCAGCTCTGGGGACAGGAACACTGAAGCTTTCTTT	CASSGDRNTEAFF
NA	TRBV5-5	NA	TRBJ1-1	TGTGCCAGCAGCACAGAATCGAACACTGAAGCTTTCTTT	CASSTESNTEAFF
NA	TRBV19	TRBD2	TRBJ2-3	TGTGCCAGTAGTATCATAGCGGGGGGCACAGATACGCAGTATTTT	CASSIIAGGTDTQYF
NA	TRBV9	TRBD1	TRBJ2-2	TGTGCCAGCAGCGTAGTGGACAGGGATCGTGCCGGGGAGCTGTTTTTT	CASSVVDRDRAGELFF
NA	TRBV5-6	NA	TRBJ1-1	TGTGCCAGCAGCTTGGACAGGGCGCCTGAAGCTTTCTTT	CASSLDRAPEAFF
once	TRBV12-5	TRBD1	TRBJ1-2	TGTGCTAGTGGTAGGGACAGGGGGCTCGGTGGCTACACCTTC	CASGRDRGLGGYTF
once	TRBV6-1	NA	TRBJ1-1	TGTGCCAGCAGTGATTGGGGGGGCCTAACTGAAGCTTTCTTT	CASSDWGGLTEAFF
NA	TRBV11-1	TRBD1	TRBJ2-3	TGTGCCAGCAGCTTAGGACAGGGGGCGATAGATACGCAGTATTTT	CASSLGQGAIDTQYF